These 8 T cell receptor beta chains were all obtained from the same sample, sequenced in a study of blood T cell repertoires in COVID-19. TCRdb's copy holds only in-frame clones and misses some; the assay was immunoSEQ multiplex PCR. This repertoire shows about 100,000 clones, just over 85% found once; its top ten account for roughly 2.7%. Sequenced material: PBMCs or T cells enriched from blood (not recorded which). The source of these receptors is a woman aged 45-65 years who had recovered from COVID-19.

The rearrangement links TRBV28 to TRBJ1-5, with 11 bases lining up with TRBD1. The CDR3 sequence is 17 residues long. Germline V gene sequence: CDR1 MDHEN, CDR2 SYDVKM. The V segment lost 5 bases and the J segment 5 bases; nucleotides outside the gene matches: 11. The CDR3 protein is CASSTPGQGVRDQPQHF. CDR3 sequence (DNA): TGTGCCAGCAGTACACCGGGACAGGGGGTTAGAGATCAGCCCCAGCATTTT.

This clone appeared once. The chain combines TRBV5-1 with TRBJ2-7; tentative D call: TRBD1 (6 bases). The CDR3 length is 15 residues. The V end was cut by 2 bases, the J end by 2 bases, with 14 bases between. Germline assignment: CDR1 SGHRS and CDR2 YFSETQ. The CDR3 DNA is TGCGCCAGCAGCTTTACAGGGTCTACTACCTACGAGCAGTACTTC. Amino acids: CASSFTGSTTYEQYF.

Notes on this clone: The germline gene is not matched at one end of the junction; a read error may be the cause. The rearrangement uses TRBV6-6 and TRBJ2-7; tentative D call: TRBD1 (6 bases). Per the germline V gene, CDR1 is MNHNY and CDR2 is SVGAGI (reference sequence). This CDR3 is built from 15 residues. In DNA, the CDR3 is TGTGCCAGCAGTGCACCAATCTTGGGGGCGGCGGAGCTGTACTTC. Translation: CASSAPILGAAELYF.

The V gene is TRBV30, the J gene TRBJ1-1, with D perhaps matching TRBD1 (5 bases). V was clipped by 0 bases and J by 5 bases, with 13 bases between them. Looked up from germline, CDR1 is GTSNPN and CDR2 is SVGIG (reference sequence). The CDR3 is 14 amino acids. CDR3 in DNA: TGTGCCTGGAGTGTACTCAGGGTGACAACTGAAGCTTTCTTT. Encoded protein: CAWSVLRVTTEAFF.

This clone was seen more than once but under ten times. The V call is TRBV5-5, the J call TRBJ2-5, with TRBD1 matching over 10 bases. CDR1 and CDR2 from the germline V gene are SGHKS and YYEKEE (reference sequence). Trimming cost V 0 bases and J 3 bases; bases outside gene matches: 5. This CDR3 is built from 16 residues. CDR3 nucleotide sequence: TGTGCCAGCAGCTTGGCCGGAGGGACAGGGGAAGAGACCCAGTACTTC. It yields the protein CASSLAGGTGEETQYF.

The chain employs TRBV6-2 or TRBV6-3 and TRBJ2-7; tentatively, D is TRBD1 (6 bases). Germline lookup yields CDR1 MNHEY and CDR2 SVGEGT. This CDR3 region has 15 residues. V was cut by 6 bases and J by 2 bases, with 17 bases left in between. CDR3 amino acids: CASSSWTVKAYEQYF. The CDR3 nucleotides read TGTGCCAGCAGCTCTTGGACAGTGAAGGCCTACGAGCAGTACTTC.

The J gene is TRBJ1-2, the V gene TRBV6-1; D might be TRBD1 (6 bases). Trimming removed 3 bases at V and 3 bases at J, with 11 bases between. Germline loops: CDR1 MNHNS, CDR2 SASEGT. The CDR3 loop spans 14 amino acids. The CDR3 region is CASSDRGRDYGYTF. In DNA form, the CDR3 reads TGTGCCAGCAGTGACAGGGGTCGGGACTATGGCTACACCTTC.

The CDR3 region has the DNA TGTGCCAGCAGTGGCAGGGCGAACACCGGGGAGCTGTTTTTT. It specifies CASSGRANTGELFF. This chain uses TRBV2 with TRBJ2-2; tentative D call: TRBD1 (5 bases). Germline-derived CDR1 and CDR2 are SNHLY and FYNNEI. The CDR3 runs 14 residues. Trimming stripped 4 bases from V and 0 bases from J, with 6 bases between.